One sample yielded the 17 T cell receptor beta chains listed below, sequenced in a study of cytomegalovirus exposure and HLA in healthy donors. Amplification used 60 Vbeta primers and 13 Jbeta primers. Sequencing used immunoSEQ multiplex PCR; TCRdb keeps in-frame clones, though not all of them. Of about 91,000 clones listed, 85% to 90% were seen once; the top ten hold around 2.5%. Sample: PBMCs. Source of these receptors: a man aged 18 to 29 in good health and CMV-seronegative.

The V gene is TRBV15, the J gene TRBJ2-2; TRBD1 aligns across 10 bases. CDR3 length: 14 amino acids. Germline lookup yields CDR1 LNHNV and CDR2 YYDKDF (reference sequence). Trimming removed 9 bases from V and 6 bases from J; junction bases left unmatched: 7. DNA for the CDR3: TGTGCCACTACTGCCGACAGGGGGCCCGGGGAGCTGTTTTTT. As protein: CATTADRGPGELFF.

The chain couples TRBV6-5 to TRBJ2-5, with 10 nucleotides matching TRBD2. CDR1 and CDR2 from the germline V gene are MNHEY and SVGAGI. The length of the CDR3 is 15 residues. V dropped 6 bases and J dropped 0; count of bases not matched to a gene: 4. The CDR3 sequence: CASSGLAVYQETQYF. In DNA, the CDR3 is TGTGCCAGCAGCGGACTAGCGGTCTACCAAGAGACCCAGTACTTC.

The genes are TRBV5-6 and TRBJ1-3; TRBD1 matches 7 bases. This CDR3 is built from 16 residues. Looked up from germline, CDR1 is SGHDT and CDR2 is YYEEEE. The junction had 4 bases not matched to a gene; V was cut back by 1 base and J by 0 bases. Here the CDR3 reads CASSLTGVLSGNTIYF. CDR3 nucleotide sequence: TGTGCCAGCAGCTTGACAGGGGTCCTCTCTGGAAACACCATATATTTT.

This chain links TRBV27 with TRBJ1-3; 7 nucleotides line up with TRBD1. This CDR3 comprises 16 residues. Trimming took 5 bases from V and 4 from J; bases not matched to a gene: 11. Germline CDR1 reads MNHEY; CDR2 reads SMNVEV (reference sequence). CDR3 nucleotide sequence: TGTGCCAGCAGTGACAGGGCCCCTTCCGCGGGAAACACCATATATTTT. Residues: CASSDRAPSAGNTIYF.

The chain recombines TRBV19 with TRBJ2-3; 12 bases fit TRBD2. With 5 bases clipped from V and 6 bases from J, the junction kept 3 bases outside the gene matches. The CDR3 is 14 amino acids. CDR1 and CDR2 (germline): LNHDA, SQIVND (reference sequence). This CDR3 is CASSSGTSGDTQYF. DNA for the CDR3: TGTGCCAGTAGTTCCGGGACTAGCGGGGATACGCAGTATTTT.

This rearrangement joins TRBV7-2 to TRBJ1-1, with a possible D match to TRBD1 (5 bases). This CDR3 has 11 residues. Per germline, CDR1 SGHTA and CDR2 FQGNSA. The ends were cut back, 5 bases at V and 10 bases at J, with 11 bases in the middle. The CDR3 sequence is CASSIWGGAFF. For the CDR3, the DNA is TGTGCCAGCAGCATATGGGGGGGAGCTTTCTTT.

CDR3: CASSPGGAPVFF. CDR3 in DNA: TGTGCCAGCAGCCCCGGGGGGGCCCCTGTGTTTTTT. V gene TRBV7-9 combines with J gene TRBJ1-4; perhaps TRBD1 as D (6 bases). Germline lookup yields CDR1 SEHNR and CDR2 FQNEAQ (reference sequence). This CDR3 is built from 12 residues. Trimming shortened V by 5 bases and J by 15 bases, and 16 bases separated the two germline ends.

The chain links TRBV28 to TRBJ1-1, with D perhaps matching TRBD1 (5 bases). Germline assignment: CDR1 MDHEN and CDR2 SYDVKM. The CDR3 totals 16 residues. The V end was cut by 5 bases, the J end by 6 bases, with 22 bases between. CDR3 protein: CASSLSRFRVNSEAFF. In nucleotides, the CDR3 is TGTGCCAGCAGTCTCTCTCGGTTCAGGGTTAACTCTGAAGCTTTCTTT.

This clone was observed a few times. The chain links TRBV5-4 to TRBJ1-1, with D perhaps TRBD1 (5 bases). Germline CDR1 and CDR2: SGHNT and YYREEE (reference sequence). The CDR3 consists of 14 residues. Trimming removed 4 bases at V and 6 bases at J, with 16 bases between. This CDR3 reads CASSKTTELAEAFF. CDR3 DNA: TGTGCCAGCAGCAAAACGACAGAGTTAGCTGAAGCTTTCTTT. Full variable domain (remainder filled in from reference TRBV5-4 and TRBJ1-1): ETGVTQSPTHLIKTRGQQVTLRCSSQSGHNTVSWYQQALGQGPQFIFQYYREEENGRGNFPPRFSGLQFPNYSSELNVNALELDDSALYLCASSKTTELAEAFFGQGTRLTVV.

This clone was picked up one time. This chain connects TRBV7-3 to TRBJ2-7; TRBD2 is a possible D gene (5 bases). The CDR3 totals 16 residues. The V gene lost 2 bases and the J gene lost 0 bases, with 14 bases spanning the gap. Germline CDR1 and CDR2: SGHTA and FQGTGA. The CDR3 DNA sequence: TGTGCCAGCAGCTTACGAGGGTGGGAAAGCTCCTACGAGCAGTACTTC. Amino acid sequence: CASSLRGWESSYEQYF.

CDR3 in amino acids: CASRGEKINSPLHF. In DNA, the CDR3 is TGTGCCAGCAGAGGAGAGAAAATAAATTCACCCCTCCACTTT. The chain combines TRBV6-4 with TRBJ1-6; no reliable D call. The V and J ends lost 6 bases and 7 bases respectively, with 13 bases between them. Germline CDR1 reads MRHNA; CDR2 reads SNTAGT. The CDR3 consists of 14 residues.

This chain uses TRBV10-3 with TRBJ2-7, with 7 bases fitting TRBD1. The V gene's germline CDR1 is ENHRY and CDR2 SYGVKD. The CDR3 runs 15 residues. V shed 1 base, J shed 3 bases, and the junction held 6 bases outside the gene matches. CDR3 nucleotide sequence: TGTGCCATCAGTGAGTTAAAGACAGGGCTCTACGAGCAGTACTTC. It encodes CAISELKTGLYEQYF.

The gene calls are TRBV5-1 and TRBJ1-1, with D tentatively TRBD1 (5 bases). The germline CDR1 and CDR2 sequences are SGHRS and YFSETQ. The V end was cut by 4 bases, the J end by 7 bases, with 20 bases between. The CDR3 is made up of 15 amino acids. The CDR3 loop is CASSRAGGENYEAFF. CDR3 in DNA: TGCGCCAGCAGCAGAGCCGGGGGTGAGAATTATGAAGCTTTCTTT.

This clone came up once. The rearrangement uses TRBV7-2 and TRBJ2-3; maybe TRBD1 (5 bases). Germline V gives CDR1 SGHTA, CDR2 FQGNSA. V lost 2 bases and J lost 2, with 14 bases in between. CDR3 length equals 16 residues. The CDR3 reads CASSLNPPGSTDTQYF. CDR3 nucleotide sequence: TGTGCCAGCAGCTTAAATCCCCCAGGGTCCACAGATACGCAGTATTTT.

The rearrangement uses TRBV7-2 and TRBJ2-7; 9 bases are shared with TRBD2. The junction had 6 bases not matched to a gene; V was cut back by 3 bases and J by 3 bases. Germline assignment: CDR1 SGHTA and CDR2 FQGNSA. The CDR3 runs 15 residues. The DNA of the CDR3 is TGTGCCAGCAGCTTCACGACTAGCGGTCGCTACGAGCAGTACTTC. Residues: CASSFTTSGRYEQYF.

The V gene is TRBV5-1, the J gene TRBJ1-2, with D unclear. CDR1 and CDR2 from the germline V gene are SGHRS and YFSETQ. Trimming shortened V by 4 bases and J by 8 bases, and 27 bases separated the two germline ends. The CDR3 consists of 17 residues. CDR3 region: CASSPGLPTRAIRGYTF. Here the CDR3 DNA reads TGCGCCAGCAGCCCCGGTTTGCCCACGAGGGCCATTCGAGGCTACACCTTC. Together with reference TRBV5-1 and TRBJ1-2, the CDR3 gives the full variable domain: KAGVTQTPRYLIKTRGQQVTLSCSPISGHRSVSWYQQTPGQGLQFLFEYFSETQRNKGNFPGRFSGRQFSNSRSEMNVSTLELGDSALYLCASSPGLPTRAIRGYTFGSGTRLTVV.

The chain links TRBV30 to TRBJ1-1; D gene unclear. Trimming left V 3 bases short and J 8 bases short, with 10 bases between. The CDR3 runs to 11 residues. Germline-derived CDR1 and CDR2 are GTSNPN and SVGIG (reference sequence). The CDR3 reads CAWRYGVEAFF. The CDR3 region has the DNA TGTGCCTGGAGGTACGGGGTAGAAGCTTTCTTT.